This is a list of T cell receptor beta chains from one sample in a study of blood T cells in healthy people across ages. TCRdb reprocessed the 5' RACE reads with MiXCR, giving one entry per CDR3 protein. This repertoire shows 920,000 or so distinct CDR3 sequences, 40% to 45% found once; its top ten account for about 20%. The sequenced sample consisted of blood. These TCRs come from a woman aged 55-69 years in good health. Each CDR3 is given with its conserved first and last residue. The D gene is left open where the match is weak. Clone size is stated in some rows and not others, as once, few, many or a class when expanded.

J: TRBJ2-2; D: NA; V: TRBV18; size: few; CDR3: CASSPRIQVLTSGELFF; DNA: TGTGCCAGCTCACCACGAATACAGGTTCTCACGTCCGGGGAGCTGTTTTTT
J: TRBJ2-1; D: TRBD1; V: TRBV27; size: NA; CDR3: CASRGQAFWNEQFF; DNA: TGTGCCAGCCGTGGACAGGCCTTTTGGAATGAGCAGTTCTTC
J: TRBJ1-1; D: NA; V: TRBV6-5; size: NA; CDR3: CASSSEKGAFF; DNA: TGTGCCAGCAGTTCCGAAAAGGGGGCTTTCTTT
J: TRBJ2-3; D: TRBD2; V: TRBV9; size: NA; CDR3: CASSPRTSWGGGDTQYF; DNA: TGTGCCAGCAGCCCCCGGACTAGCTGGGGAGGAGGGGATACGCAGTATTTT
J: TRBJ2-3; D: TRBD2; V: TRBV4-1; size: NA; CDR3: CASSLGRGGGAADTQYF; DNA: TGCGCCAGCAGCCTGGGAAGGGGCGGGGGGGCCGCAGATACGCAGTATTTT
J: TRBJ2-3; D: NA; V: TRBV15; size: once; CDR3: CATSRASVGEGTDTQYF; DNA: TGTGCCACCAGCAGAGCATCAGTGGGAGAGGGCACAGATACGCAGTATTTT
J: TRBJ2-5; D: NA; V: TRBV10-3; size: NA; CDR3: CAISESGTLGETQYF; DNA: TGTGCCATCAGTGAGTCCGGGACCTTGGGAGAGACCCAGTACTTC
J: TRBJ2-3; D: NA; V: TRBV9; size: few; CDR3: CASSGVATHTQYF; DNA: TGTGCCAGCAGCGGAGTAGCGACACATACGCAGTATTTT
J: TRBJ2-7; D: TRBD2; V: TRBV12-3/TRBV12-4; size: NA; CDR3: CASSLGVGGRGTYEQYF; DNA: TGTGCCAGCAGTTTAGGAGTCGGAGGGAGGGGTACCTACGAGCAGTACTTC
J: TRBJ2-5; D: TRBD2; V: TRBV3-1; size: few; CDR3: CASSQDLLAGVETQYF; DNA: TGTGCCAGCAGCCAAGATTTACTAGCGGGAGTGGAGACCCAGTACTTC
J: TRBJ2-1; D: TRBD1; V: TRBV9; size: few; CDR3: CASSVTQGVSYNEQFF; DNA: TGTGCCAGCAGCGTAACACAGGGGGTGTCGTACAATGAGCAGTTCTTC
J: TRBJ2-1; D: NA; V: TRBV29-1; size: NA; CDR3: CSARSKGTYNEQFF; DNA: TGCAGCGCCAGGAGTAAGGGGACCTACAATGAGCAGTTCTTC
J: TRBJ1-4; D: TRBD1; V: TRBV2; size: NA; CDR3: CASSAQTGANEKLFF; DNA: TGTGCCAGCAGTGCCCAGACAGGGGCTAATGAAAAACTGTTTTTT
J: TRBJ2-2; D: TRBD1; V: TRBV2; size: NA; CDR3: CASSVDRGFTGELFF; DNA: TGTGCCAGCAGTGTGGACAGGGGCTTCACCGGGGAGCTGTTTTTT
J: TRBJ2-7; D: TRBD1; V: TRBV6-5; size: NA; CDR3: CASSYGDRVYEQYF; DNA: TGTGCCAGCAGTTACGGGGACAGGGTCTACGAGCAGTACTTC
J: TRBJ2-7; D: NA; V: TRBV12-3/TRBV12-4; size: NA; CDR3: CASSPTQPGGEQYF; DNA: TGTGCCAGCAGCCCGACTCAACCTGGGGGCGAGCAGTACTTC
J: TRBJ1-5; D: NA; V: TRBV20-1; size: NA; CDR3: CSARGRGYSNQPQHF; DNA: TGCAGTGCTAGAGGCAGGGGATATAGCAATCAGCCCCAGCATTTT
J: TRBJ1-2; D: NA; V: TRBV20-1; size: NA; CDR3: CSAIANYGYTF; DNA: TGCAGTGCTATAGCTAACTATGGCTACACCTTC
J: TRBJ2-7; D: NA; V: TRBV7-8; size: few; CDR3: CASSLAVRGQYF; DNA: TGTGCCAGCAGCTTAGCGGTGAGGGGACAGTACTTC
J: TRBJ2-1; D: TRBD2; V: TRBV7-2; size: NA; CDR3: CASSLVAGGPYEQFF; DNA: TGTGCCAGCAGCTTAGTAGCGGGAGGGCCATATGAGCAGTTCTTC
J: TRBJ1-1; D: NA; V: TRBV6-5; size: NA; CDR3: CASRPGGGQNTEAFF; DNA: TGTGCCAGCAGGCCGGGGGGGGGCCAGAACACTGAAGCTTTCTTT
J: TRBJ2-7; D: NA; V: TRBV28; size: NA; CDR3: CASRDTETGYEQYF; DNA: TGTGCCAGCAGAGATACTGAGACCGGCTACGAGCAGTACTTC
J: TRBJ2-4; D: NA; V: TRBV20-1; size: once; CDR3: CSTYTGGKNIQYF; DNA: TGCAGTACTTATACGGGCGGCAAAAACATTCAGTACTTC
J: TRBJ2-7; D: NA; V: TRBV6-5; size: NA; CDR3: CASSYGQGQSYEQYF; DNA: TGTGCCAGCAGTTACGGCCAGGGTCAATCCTACGAGCAGTACTTC
J: TRBJ1-5; D: NA; V: TRBV2; size: NA; CDR3: CASSADSSNQPQHF; DNA: TGTGCCAGCAGCGCGGACAGTAGCAATCAGCCCCAGCATTTT
J: TRBJ2-7; D: NA; V: TRBV14; size: NA; CDR3: CASSHGTATEQYF; DNA: TGTGCCAGCAGCCATGGGACCGCCACCGAGCAGTACTTC
J: TRBJ2-3; D: TRBD1; V: TRBV28; size: NA; CDR3: CASSRDSSADTQYF; DNA: TGTGCCAGCAGCCGGGACAGCTCCGCAGATACGCAGTATTTT
J: TRBJ2-3; D: NA; V: TRBV20-1; size: few; CDR3: CSAHTQGTDTQYF; DNA: TGCAGTGCCCACACACAGGGTACAGATACGCAGTATTTT
J: TRBJ1-1; D: TRBD1; V: TRBV12-3/TRBV12-4; size: NA; CDR3: CASRLGGRGTEAFF; DNA: TGTGCCAGCAGACTGGGGGGCAGGGGGACTGAAGCTTTCTTT
J: TRBJ2-5; D: TRBD2; V: TRBV6-2/TRBV6-3; size: once; CDR3: CASSLRGLAGVQETQYF; DNA: TGTGCCAGCAGTCTCCGAGGACTAGCGGGAGTCCAAGAGACCCAGTACTTC
J: TRBJ2-1; D: NA; V: TRBV27; size: NA; CDR3: CASSPRDAKGEQFF; DNA: TGTGCCAGCAGCCCCCGGGACGCCAAGGGTGAGCAGTTCTTC
J: TRBJ2-7; D: TRBD1; V: TRBV6-4; size: few; CDR3: CASVEGTGLSYEQYF; DNA: TGTGCCAGCGTAGAAGGGACAGGGTTGTCCTACGAGCAGTACTTC
J: TRBJ2-1; D: NA; V: TRBV6-5; size: NA; CDR3: CASSYRQTNEQFF; DNA: TGTGCCAGCAGTTACAGGCAAACCAATGAGCAGTTCTTC
J: TRBJ1-6; D: NA; V: TRBV27; size: NA; CDR3: CASSFWEEGSPLHF; DNA: TGTGCCAGCAGTTTTTGGGAAGAAGGATCACCCCTCCACTTT
J: TRBJ1-1; D: NA; V: TRBV11-1; size: NA; CDR3: CASSFGGAIEAFF; DNA: TGTGCCAGCAGCTTCGGAGGGGCTATTGAAGCTTTCTTT
J: TRBJ2-2; D: NA; V: TRBV25-1; size: NA; CDR3: CASSGAAGGGELFF; DNA: TGTGCCAGCAGTGGGGCAGCGGGTGGCGGGGAGCTGTTTTTT
J: TRBJ2-7; D: TRBD1; V: TRBV5-6; size: NA; CDR3: CASTMTGAYEQYF; DNA: TGTGCCAGCACCATGACAGGGGCCTACGAGCAGTACTTC
J: TRBJ1-1; D: NA; V: TRBV3-1; size: NA; CDR3: CASSQAVMNTEAFF; DNA: TGTGCCAGCAGCCAAGCTGTAATGAACACTGAAGCTTTCTTT
J: TRBJ2-4; D: NA; V: TRBV15; size: NA; CDR3: CATSKERVAKNIQYF; DNA: TGTGCCACCAGCAAGGAGCGGGTGGCCAAAAACATTCAGTACTTC
J: TRBJ2-7; D: NA; V: TRBV29-1; size: NA; CDR3: CSVEKIGGGEQYF; DNA: TGCAGCGTTGAAAAAATTGGAGGGGGCGAGCAGTACTTC
J: TRBJ2-1; D: NA; V: TRBV6-6; size: NA; CDR3: CASSYSPERGEQFF; DNA: TGTGCCAGCAGTTACTCGCCAGAAAGAGGTGAGCAGTTCTTC
J: TRBJ2-1; D: TRBD1; V: TRBV5-1; size: NA; CDR3: CASSSHKQGLYNEQFF; DNA: TGCGCCAGCAGCTCCCACAAACAGGGGTTATACAATGAGCAGTTCTTC